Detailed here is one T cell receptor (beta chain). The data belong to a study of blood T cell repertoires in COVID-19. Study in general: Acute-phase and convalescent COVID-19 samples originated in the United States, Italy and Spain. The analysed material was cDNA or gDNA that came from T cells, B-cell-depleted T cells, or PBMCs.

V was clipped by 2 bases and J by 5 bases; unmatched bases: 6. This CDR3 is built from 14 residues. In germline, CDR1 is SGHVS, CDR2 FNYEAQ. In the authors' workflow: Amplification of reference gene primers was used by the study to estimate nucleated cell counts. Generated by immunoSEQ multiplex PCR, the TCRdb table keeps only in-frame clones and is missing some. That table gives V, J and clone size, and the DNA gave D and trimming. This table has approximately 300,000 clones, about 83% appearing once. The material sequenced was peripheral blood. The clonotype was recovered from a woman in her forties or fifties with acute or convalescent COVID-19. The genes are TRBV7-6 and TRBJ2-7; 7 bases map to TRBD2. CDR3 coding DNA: TGTGCCAGCAGCTTACGTGGGAGGGCCCACGAGCAGTACTTC. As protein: CASSLRGRAHEQYF.